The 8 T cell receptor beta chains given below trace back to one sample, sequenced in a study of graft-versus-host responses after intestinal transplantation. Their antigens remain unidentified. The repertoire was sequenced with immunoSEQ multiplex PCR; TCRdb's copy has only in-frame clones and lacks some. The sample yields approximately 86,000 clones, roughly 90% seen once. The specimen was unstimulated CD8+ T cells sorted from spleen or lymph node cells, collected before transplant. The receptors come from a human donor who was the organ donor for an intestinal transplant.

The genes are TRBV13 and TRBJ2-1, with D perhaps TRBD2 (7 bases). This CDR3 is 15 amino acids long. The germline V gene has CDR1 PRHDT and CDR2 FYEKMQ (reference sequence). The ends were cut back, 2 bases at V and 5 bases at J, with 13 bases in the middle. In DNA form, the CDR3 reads TGTGCCAGCAGCTTAATGGGGGGGCCTAACAATGAGCAGTTCTTC. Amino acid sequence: CASSLMGGPNNEQFF.

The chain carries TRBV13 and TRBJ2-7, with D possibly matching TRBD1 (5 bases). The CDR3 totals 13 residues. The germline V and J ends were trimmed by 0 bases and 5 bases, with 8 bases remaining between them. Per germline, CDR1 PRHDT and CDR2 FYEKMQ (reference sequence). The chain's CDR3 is CASSLGQGNEQYF. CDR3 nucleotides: TGTGCCAGCAGCTTAGGCCAGGGTAACGAGCAGTACTTC.

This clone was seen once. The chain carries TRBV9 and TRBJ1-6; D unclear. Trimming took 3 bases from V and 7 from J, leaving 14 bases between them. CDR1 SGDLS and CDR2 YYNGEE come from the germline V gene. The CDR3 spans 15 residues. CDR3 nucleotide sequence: TGTGCCAGCAGCGGCTCAGGACGAGGGAATTCACCCCTCCACTTT. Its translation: CASSGSGRGNSPLHF.

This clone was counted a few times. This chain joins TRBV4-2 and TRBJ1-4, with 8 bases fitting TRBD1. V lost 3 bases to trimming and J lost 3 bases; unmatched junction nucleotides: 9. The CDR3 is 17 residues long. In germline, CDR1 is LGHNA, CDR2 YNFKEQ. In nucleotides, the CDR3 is TGTGCCAGCAGCCACGGAACCGACAGGGGACCTAATGAAAAACTGTTTTTT. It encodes CASSHGTDRGPNEKLFF.

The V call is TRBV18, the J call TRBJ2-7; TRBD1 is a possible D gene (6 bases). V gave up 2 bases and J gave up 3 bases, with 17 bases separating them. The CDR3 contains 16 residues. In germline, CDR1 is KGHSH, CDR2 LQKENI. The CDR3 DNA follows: TGTGCCAGCTCACCAATACAGGGCGACCTAAACTACGAGCAGTACTTC. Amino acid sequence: CASSPIQGDLNYEQYF.

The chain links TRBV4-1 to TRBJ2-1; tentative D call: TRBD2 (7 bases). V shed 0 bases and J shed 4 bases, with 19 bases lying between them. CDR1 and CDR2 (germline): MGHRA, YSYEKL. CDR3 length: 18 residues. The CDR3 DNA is TGCGCCAGCAGCCAAGAAGGGGGGGCGGGGAAAAGGTACAATGAGCAGTTCTTC. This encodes CASSQEGGAGKRYNEQFF.

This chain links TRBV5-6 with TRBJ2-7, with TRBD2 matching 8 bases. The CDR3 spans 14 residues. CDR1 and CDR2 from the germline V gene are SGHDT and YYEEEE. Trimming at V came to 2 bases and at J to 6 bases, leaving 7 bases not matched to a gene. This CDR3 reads CASSFPSGGFEQYF. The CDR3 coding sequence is TGTGCCAGCAGCTTCCCGTCGGGAGGGTTCGAGCAGTACTTC.

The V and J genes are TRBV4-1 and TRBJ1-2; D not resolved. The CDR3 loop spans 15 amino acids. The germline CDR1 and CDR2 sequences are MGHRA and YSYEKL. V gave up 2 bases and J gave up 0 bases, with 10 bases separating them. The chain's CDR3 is CASSQPGRSNYGYTF. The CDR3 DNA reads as TGCGCCAGCAGCCAACCAGGTCGCTCTAACTATGGCTACACCTTC.